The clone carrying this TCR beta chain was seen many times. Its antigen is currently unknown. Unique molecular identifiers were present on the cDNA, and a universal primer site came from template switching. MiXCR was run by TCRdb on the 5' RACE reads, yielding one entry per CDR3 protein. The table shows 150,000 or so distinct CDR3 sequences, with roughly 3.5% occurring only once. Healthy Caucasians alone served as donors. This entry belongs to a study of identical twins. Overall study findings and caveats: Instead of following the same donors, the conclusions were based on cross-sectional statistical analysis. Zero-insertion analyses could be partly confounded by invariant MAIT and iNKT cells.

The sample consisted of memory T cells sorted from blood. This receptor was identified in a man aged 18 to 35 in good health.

The CDR3, as DNA: TGTGCCAGCAGCTTAGAGGCGGGAGGGCTCAACAATGAGCAGTTCTTC. It specifies CASSLEAGGLNNEQFF. The chain employs TRBV7-2 and TRBJ2-1, with 9 nucleotides matching TRBD2. Germline lookup yields CDR1 SGHTA and CDR2 FQGNSA. The J segment lost 5 bases and the V segment lost 1 base, leaving 6 bases of the junction unmatched. The CDR3 is made up of 16 amino acids.